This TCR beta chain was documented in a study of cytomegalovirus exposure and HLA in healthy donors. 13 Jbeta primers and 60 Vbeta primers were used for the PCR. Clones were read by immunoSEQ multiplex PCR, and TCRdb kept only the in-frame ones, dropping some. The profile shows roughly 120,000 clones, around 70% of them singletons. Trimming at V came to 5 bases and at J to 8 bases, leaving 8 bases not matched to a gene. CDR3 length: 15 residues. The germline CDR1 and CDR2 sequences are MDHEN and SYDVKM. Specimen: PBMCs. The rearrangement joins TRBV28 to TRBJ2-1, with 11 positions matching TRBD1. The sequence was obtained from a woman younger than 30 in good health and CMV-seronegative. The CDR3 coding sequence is TGTGCCAGCAGTATCACCGGGACAGGGGGAGATGAGCAGTTCTTC. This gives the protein CASSITGTGGDEQFF.